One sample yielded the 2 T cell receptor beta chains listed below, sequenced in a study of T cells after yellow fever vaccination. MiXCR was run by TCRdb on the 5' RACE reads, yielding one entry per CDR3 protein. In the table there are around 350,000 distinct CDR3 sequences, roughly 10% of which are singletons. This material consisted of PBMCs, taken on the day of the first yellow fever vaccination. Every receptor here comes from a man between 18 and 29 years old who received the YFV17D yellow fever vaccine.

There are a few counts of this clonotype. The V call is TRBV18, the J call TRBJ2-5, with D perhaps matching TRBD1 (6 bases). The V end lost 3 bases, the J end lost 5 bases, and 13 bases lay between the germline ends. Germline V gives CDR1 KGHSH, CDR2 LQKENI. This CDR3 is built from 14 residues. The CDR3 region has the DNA TGTGCCAGCTCACCGACACAGGGCATGGAGACCCAGTACTTC. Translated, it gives CASSPTQGMETQYF.

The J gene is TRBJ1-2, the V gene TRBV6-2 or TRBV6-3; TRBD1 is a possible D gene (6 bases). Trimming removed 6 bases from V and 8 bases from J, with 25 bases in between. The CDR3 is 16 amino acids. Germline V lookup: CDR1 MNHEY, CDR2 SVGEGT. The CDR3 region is CASSPRTANSWLGYTF. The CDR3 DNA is TGTGCCAGCAGCCCCCGGACAGCGAACTCTTGGTTGGGCTACACCTTC.